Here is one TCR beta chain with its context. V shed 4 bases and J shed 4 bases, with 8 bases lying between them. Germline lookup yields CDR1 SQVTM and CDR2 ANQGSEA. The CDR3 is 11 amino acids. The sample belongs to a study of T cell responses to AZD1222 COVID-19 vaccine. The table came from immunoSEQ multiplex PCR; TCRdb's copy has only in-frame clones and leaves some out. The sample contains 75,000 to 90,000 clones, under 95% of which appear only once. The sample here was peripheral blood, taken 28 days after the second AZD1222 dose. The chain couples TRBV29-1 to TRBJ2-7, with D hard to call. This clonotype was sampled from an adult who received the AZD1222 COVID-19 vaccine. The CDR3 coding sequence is TGCAGCGTTGGAACGGAATACGAGCAGTACTTC. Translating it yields CSVGTEYEQYF.